This T cell receptor (beta chain) was identified during a study of blood T cell repertoires in COVID-19. In the original workflow: From reference gene primer amplification, estimates of nucleated cell counts were derived. The data were produced by immunoSEQ multiplex PCR, yet TCRdb's version contains in-frame clones alone and is incomplete. The DNA gave D and trimming, while V, J and clone size come from that table. Of a few hundred thousand clones listed, around 84% were seen once; the top ten hold around 1.1%. CDR1 is SGHTS and CDR2 is YDEGEE in the germline V gene. The CDR3 is made up of 13 amino acids. Trimming removed 6 bases from V and 10 bases from J, with 14 bases in between. Only a few counts were recorded for this clone.

The chain links TRBV5-8 to TRBJ1-6, with D uncertain. Sequencing was done on a sample of peripheral blood. The TCR sequence derives from a human donor with acute or convalescent COVID-19. The donor label of this sample is uncertain. This CDR3 is CASTSFLRSPLHF. The CDR3 coding sequence is TGTGCCAGCACCTCCTTCCTACGATCACCCCTCCACTTT. Using reference TRBV5-8 and TRBJ1-6 for the parts outside the CDR3, the full variable domain is EAGVTQSPTHLIKTRGQQATLRCSPISGHTSVYWYQQALGLGLQFLLWYDEGEERNRGNFPPRFSGRQFPNYSSELNVNALELEDSALYLCASTSFLRSPLHFGNGTRLTVT.